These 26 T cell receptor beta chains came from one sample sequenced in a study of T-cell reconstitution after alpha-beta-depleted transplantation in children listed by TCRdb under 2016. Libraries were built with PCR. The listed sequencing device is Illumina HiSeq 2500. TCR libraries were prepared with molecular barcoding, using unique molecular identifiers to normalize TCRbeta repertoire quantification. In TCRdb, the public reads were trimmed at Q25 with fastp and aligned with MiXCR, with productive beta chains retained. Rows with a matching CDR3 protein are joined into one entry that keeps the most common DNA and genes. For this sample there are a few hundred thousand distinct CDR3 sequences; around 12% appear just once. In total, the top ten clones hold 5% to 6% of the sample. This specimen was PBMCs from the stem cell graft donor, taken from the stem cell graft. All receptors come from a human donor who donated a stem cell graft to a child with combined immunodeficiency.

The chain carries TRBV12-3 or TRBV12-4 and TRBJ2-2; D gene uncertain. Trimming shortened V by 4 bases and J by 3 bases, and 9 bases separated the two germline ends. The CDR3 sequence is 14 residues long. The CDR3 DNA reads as TGTGCCAGCAGTTGGCTCTGGGACACCGGGGAGCTGTTTTTT. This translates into CASSWLWDTGELFF.

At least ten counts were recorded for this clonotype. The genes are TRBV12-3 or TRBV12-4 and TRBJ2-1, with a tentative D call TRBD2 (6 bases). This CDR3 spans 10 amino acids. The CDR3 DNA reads TGTGCTAGCGGAAGGGGTGAGCAGTTCTTC. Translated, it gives CASGRGEQFF.

Here the CDR3 DNA reads TGTGCCTGGGAGACAGGCCTCCAAGAGACCCAGTACTTC. It encodes CAWETGLQETQYF. The V call is TRBV30, the J call TRBJ2-5, with a tentative D call TRBD1 (6 bases). CDR3 size: 13 residues. Germline loops: CDR1 GTSNPN, CDR2 SVGIG (reference sequence). The germline V and J ends were trimmed by 5 bases and 1 base, with 11 bases remaining between them.

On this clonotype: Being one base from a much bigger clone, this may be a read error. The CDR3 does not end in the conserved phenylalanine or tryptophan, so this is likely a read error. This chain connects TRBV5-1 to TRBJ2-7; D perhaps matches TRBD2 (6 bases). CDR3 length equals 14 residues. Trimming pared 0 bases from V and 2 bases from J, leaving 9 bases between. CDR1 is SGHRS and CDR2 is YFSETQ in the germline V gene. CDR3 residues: CASSLDAGTYEQYC. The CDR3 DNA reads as TGCGCCAGCAGCTTGGATGCGGGAACCTACGAGCAGTACTGC.

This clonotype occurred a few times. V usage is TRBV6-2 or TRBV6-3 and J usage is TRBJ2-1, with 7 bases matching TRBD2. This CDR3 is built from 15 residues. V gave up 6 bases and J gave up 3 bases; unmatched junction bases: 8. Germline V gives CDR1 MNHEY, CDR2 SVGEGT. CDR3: CASSRGGYRYNEQFF. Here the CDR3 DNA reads TGTGCCAGCAGCCGGGGAGGGTACCGCTACAATGAGCAGTTCTTC.

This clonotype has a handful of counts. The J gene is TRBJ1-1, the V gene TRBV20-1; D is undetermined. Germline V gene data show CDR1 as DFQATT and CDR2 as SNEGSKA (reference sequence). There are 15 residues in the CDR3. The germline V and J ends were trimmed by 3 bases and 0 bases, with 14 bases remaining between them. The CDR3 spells CSASQDLRLNTEAFF. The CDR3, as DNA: TGCAGTGCTAGTCAGGACCTCCGACTGAACACTGAAGCTTTCTTT.

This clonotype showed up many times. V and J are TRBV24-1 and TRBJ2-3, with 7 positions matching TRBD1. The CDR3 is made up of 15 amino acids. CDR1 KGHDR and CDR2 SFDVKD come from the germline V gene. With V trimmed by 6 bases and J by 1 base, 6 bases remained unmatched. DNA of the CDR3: TGTGCCACCAGTAAGAGGGGGCTCGGCACAGATACGCAGTATTTT. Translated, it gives CATSKRGLGTDTQYF.

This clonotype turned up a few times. Written as DNA, the CDR3 is TGCGCCAGCAGCCAAGCTGTGGGACGGACAAATTCACCCCTCCACTTT. Its translation is CASSQAVGRTNSPLHF. This rearrangement joins TRBV4-3 to TRBJ1-6, with D maybe TRBD1 (5 bases). V was trimmed by 1 base and J by 7 bases, leaving 14 bases between them. The germline gives CDR1 LGHNA, CDR2 YSLEER. There are 16 residues in the CDR3.

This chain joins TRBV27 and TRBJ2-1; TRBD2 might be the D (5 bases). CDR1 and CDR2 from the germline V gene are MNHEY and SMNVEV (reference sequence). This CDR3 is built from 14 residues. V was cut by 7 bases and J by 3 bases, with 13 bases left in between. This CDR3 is CASTINRDYNEQFF. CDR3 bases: TGTGCCAGCACCATCAACCGGGACTACAATGAGCAGTTCTTC.

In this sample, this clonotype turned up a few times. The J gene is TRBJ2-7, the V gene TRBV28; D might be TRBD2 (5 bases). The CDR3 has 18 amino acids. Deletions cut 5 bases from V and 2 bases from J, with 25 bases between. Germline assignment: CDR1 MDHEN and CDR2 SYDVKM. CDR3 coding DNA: TGTGCCAGCAGTCCTGGCAAATTTGGTTCCGGGGAACCCTACGAGCAGTACTTC. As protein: CASSPGKFGSGEPYEQYF.

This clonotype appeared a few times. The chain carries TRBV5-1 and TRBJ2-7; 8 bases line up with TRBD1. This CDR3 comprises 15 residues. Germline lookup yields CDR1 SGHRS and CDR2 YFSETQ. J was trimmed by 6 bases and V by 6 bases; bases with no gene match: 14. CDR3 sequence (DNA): TGCGCCAGCATGTCAAGACCGGACAGGGCTTCCGAGCAGTACTTC. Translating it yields CASMSRPDRASEQYF.

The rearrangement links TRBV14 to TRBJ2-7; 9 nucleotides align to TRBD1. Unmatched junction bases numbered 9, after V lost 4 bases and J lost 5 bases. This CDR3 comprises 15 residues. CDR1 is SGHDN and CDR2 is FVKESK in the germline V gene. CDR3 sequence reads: CASSPFAGQGDEQYF. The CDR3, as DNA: TGTGCCAGCAGCCCCTTCGCGGGACAGGGAGACGAGCAGTACTTC.

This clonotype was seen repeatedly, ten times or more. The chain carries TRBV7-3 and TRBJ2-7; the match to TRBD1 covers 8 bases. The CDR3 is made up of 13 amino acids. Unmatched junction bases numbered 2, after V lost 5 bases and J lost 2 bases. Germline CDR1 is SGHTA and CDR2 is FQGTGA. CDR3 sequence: CASSEDRAYEQYF. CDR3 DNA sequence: TGTGCCAGCAGCGAGGACAGGGCCTACGAGCAGTACTTC.

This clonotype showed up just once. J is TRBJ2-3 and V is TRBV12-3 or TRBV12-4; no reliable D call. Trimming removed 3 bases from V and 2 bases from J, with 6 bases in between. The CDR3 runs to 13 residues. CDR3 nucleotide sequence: TGTGCCAGCAGTTTCAGCGTCACAGATACGCAGTATTTT. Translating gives CASSFSVTDTQYF.

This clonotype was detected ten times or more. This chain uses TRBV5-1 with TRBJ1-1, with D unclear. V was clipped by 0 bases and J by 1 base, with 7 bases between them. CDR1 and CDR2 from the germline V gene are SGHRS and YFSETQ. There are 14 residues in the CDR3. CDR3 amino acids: CASSLASANTEAFF. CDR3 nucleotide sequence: TGCGCCAGCAGCTTGGCTTCAGCGAACACTGAAGCTTTCTTT.

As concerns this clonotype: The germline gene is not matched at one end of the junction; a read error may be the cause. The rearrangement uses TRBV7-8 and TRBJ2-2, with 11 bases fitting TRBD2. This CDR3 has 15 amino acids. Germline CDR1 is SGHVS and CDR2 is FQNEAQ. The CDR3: CASSLAGGPGGELFF. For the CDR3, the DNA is TGTGCCAGCAGTTTAGCGGGGGGGCCTGGTGGGGAGCTGTTTTTT.

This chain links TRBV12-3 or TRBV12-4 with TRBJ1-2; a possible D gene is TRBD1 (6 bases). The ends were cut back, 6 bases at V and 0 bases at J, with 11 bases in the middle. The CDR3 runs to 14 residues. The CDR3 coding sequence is TGTGCCAGCAGCCCGACAGGCACTAACTATGGCTACACCTTC. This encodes CASSPTGTNYGYTF.

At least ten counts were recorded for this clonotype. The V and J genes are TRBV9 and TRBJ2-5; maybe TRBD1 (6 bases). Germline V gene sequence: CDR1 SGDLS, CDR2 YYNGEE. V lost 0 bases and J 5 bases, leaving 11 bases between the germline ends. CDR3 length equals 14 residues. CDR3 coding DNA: TGTGCCAGCAGCGTAGGCACAGGGCGCGAGACCCAGTACTTC. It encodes CASSVGTGRETQYF.

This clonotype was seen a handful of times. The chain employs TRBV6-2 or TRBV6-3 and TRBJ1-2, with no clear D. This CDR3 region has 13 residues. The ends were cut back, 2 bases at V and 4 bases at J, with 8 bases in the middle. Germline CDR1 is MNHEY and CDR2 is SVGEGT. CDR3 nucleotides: TGTGCCAGCAGTTACCCAGACGGCTATGGCTACACCTTC. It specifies CASSYPDGYGYTF.

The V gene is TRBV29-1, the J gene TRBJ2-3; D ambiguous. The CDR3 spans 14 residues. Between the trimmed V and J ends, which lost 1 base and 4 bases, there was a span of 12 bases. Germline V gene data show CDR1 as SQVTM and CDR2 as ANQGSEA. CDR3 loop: CSVEGLDWADTQYF. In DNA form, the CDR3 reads TGCAGCGTTGAAGGGTTAGATTGGGCAGATACGCAGTATTTT.

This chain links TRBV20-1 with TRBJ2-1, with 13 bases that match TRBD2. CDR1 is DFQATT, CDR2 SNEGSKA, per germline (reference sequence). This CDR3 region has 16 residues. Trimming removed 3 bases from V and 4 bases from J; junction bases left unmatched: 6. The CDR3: CSARALGLAGYNEQFF. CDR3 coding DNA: TGCAGTGCTAGGGCCCTGGGACTAGCGGGGTACAATGAGCAGTTCTTC.

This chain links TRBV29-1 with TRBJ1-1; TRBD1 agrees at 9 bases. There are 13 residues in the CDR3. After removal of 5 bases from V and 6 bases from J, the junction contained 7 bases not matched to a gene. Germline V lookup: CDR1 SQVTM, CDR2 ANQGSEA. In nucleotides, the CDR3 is TGCAGCGTTCAAACAGGGGGCGAATCTGAAGCTTTCTTT. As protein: CSVQTGGESEAFF.

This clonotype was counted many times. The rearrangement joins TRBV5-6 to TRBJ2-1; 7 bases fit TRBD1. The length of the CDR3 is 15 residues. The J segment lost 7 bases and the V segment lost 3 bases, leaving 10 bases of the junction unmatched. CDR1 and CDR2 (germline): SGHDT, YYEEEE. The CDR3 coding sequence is TGTGCCAGCAGCTCACAGGGGAGTAGGAGGAATGAGCAGTTCTTC. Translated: CASSSQGSRRNEQFF.

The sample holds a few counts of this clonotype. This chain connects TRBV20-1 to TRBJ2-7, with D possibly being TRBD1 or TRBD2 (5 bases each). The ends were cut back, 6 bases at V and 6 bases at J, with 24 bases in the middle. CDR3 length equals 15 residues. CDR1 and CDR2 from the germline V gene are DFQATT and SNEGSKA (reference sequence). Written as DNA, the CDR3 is TGCAGTGCCCGACCTCGGGACCGATGGGGATCCGAGCAGTACTTC. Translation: CSARPRDRWGSEQYF.

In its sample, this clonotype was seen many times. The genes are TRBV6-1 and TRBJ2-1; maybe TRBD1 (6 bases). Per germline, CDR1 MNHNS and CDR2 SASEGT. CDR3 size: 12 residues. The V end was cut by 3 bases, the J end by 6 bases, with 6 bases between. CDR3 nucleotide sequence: TGTGCCAGCAGTGAGGACAGCAATGAGCAGTTCTTC. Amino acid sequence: CASSEDSNEQFF.

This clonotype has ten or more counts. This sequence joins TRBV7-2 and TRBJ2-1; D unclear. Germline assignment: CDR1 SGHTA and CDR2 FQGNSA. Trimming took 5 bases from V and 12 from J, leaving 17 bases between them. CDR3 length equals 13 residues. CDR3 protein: CASSPSKGPGQFF. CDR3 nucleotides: TGTGCCAGCAGCCCTTCTAAGGGTCCGGGGCAGTTCTTC.